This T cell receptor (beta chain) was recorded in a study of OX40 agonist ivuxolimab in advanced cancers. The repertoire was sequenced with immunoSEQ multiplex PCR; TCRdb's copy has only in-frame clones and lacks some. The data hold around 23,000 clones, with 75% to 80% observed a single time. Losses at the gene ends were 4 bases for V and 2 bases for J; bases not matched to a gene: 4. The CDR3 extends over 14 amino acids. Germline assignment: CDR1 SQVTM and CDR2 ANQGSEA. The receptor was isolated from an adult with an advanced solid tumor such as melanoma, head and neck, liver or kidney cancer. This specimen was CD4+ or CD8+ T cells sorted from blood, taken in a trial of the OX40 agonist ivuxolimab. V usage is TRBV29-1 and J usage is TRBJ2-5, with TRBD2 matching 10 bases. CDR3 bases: TGCAGCGTTGGGGTAGCGGGGGGACAAGAGACCCAGTACTTC. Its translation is CSVGVAGGQETQYF.